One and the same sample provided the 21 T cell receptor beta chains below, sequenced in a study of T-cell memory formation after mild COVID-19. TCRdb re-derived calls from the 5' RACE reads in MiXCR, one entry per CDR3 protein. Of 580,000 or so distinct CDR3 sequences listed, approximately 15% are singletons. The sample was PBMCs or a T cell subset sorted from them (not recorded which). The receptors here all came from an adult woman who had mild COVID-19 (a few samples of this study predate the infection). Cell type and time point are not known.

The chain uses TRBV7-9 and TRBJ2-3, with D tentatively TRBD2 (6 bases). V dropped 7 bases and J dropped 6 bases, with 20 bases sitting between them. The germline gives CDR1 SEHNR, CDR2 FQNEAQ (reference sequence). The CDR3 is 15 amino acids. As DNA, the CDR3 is TGTGCCAGCACCGCGACTAGGACGAATGCTGATACGCAGTATTTT. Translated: CASTATRTNADTQYF.

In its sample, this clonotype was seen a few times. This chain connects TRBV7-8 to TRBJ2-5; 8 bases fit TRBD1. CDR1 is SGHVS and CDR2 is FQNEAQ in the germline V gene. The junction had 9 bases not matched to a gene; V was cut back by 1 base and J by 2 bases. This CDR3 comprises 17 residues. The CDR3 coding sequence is TGTGCCAGCAGCTTAGAGACAGGGGCGAGAACTCAAGAGACCCAGTACTTC. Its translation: CASSLETGARTQETQYF.

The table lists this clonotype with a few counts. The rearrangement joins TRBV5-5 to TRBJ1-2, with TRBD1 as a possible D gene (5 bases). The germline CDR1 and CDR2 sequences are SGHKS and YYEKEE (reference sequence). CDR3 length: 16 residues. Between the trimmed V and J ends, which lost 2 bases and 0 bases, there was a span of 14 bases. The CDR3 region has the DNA TGTGCCAGCAGCTTTTTGGGGGGGGATGCTAACTATGGCTACACCTTC. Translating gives CASSFLGGDANYGYTF.

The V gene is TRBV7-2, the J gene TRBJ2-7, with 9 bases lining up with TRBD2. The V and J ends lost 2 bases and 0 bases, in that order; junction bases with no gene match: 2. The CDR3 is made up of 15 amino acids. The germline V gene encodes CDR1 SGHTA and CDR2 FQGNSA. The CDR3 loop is CASSLKTSGSYEQYF. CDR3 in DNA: TGTGCCAGCAGCTTAAAGACTAGCGGCTCCTACGAGCAGTACTTC. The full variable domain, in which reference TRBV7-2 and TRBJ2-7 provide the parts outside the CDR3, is GAGVSQSPSNKVTEKGKDVELRCDPISGHTALYWYRQSLGQGLEFLIYFQGNSAPDKSGLPSDRFSAERTGGSVSTLTIQRTQQEDSAVYLCASSLKTSGSYEQYFGPGTRLTVT.

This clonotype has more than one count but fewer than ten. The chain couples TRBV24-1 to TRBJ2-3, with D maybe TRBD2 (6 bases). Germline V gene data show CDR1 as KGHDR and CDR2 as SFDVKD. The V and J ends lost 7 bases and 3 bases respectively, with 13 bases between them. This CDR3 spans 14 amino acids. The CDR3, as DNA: TGTGCCACCAGCCTGGGTGCGGGGACAGATACGCAGTATTTT. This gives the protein CATSLGAGTDTQYF.

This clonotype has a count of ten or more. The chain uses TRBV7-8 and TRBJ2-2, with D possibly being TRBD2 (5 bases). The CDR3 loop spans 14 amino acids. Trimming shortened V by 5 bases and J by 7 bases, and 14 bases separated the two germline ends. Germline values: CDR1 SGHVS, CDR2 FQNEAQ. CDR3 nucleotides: TGTGCCAGCAGCGAGTCCGGGGAACACGGGGAGCTGTTTTTT. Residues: CASSESGEHGELFF.

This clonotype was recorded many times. The CDR3 DNA sequence: TGTGCCAGCAGCGAGGGGAGCTCCTATAATTCACCCCTCCACTTT. The encoded protein is CASSEGSSYNSPLHF. The rearrangement uses TRBV9 and TRBJ1-6; tentative D call: TRBD1 (5 bases). The CDR3 contains 15 residues. The germline gives CDR1 SGDLS, CDR2 YYNGEE. V was cut by 3 bases and J by 0 bases, with 7 bases left in between.

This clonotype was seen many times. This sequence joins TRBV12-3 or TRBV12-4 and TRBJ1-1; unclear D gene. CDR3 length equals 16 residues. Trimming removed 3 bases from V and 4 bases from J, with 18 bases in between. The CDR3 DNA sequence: TGTGCCAGCAGTTTTGGGGTGTTAGGGCCAATCACTGAAGCTTTCTTT. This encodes CASSFGVLGPITEAFF.

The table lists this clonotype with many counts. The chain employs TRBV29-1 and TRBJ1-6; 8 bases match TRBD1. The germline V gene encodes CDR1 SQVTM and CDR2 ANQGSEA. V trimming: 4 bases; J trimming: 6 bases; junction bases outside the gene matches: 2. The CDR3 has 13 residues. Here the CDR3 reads CSVADRANSPLHF. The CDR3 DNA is TGCAGCGTTGCGGACAGGGCTAATTCACCCCTCCACTTT.

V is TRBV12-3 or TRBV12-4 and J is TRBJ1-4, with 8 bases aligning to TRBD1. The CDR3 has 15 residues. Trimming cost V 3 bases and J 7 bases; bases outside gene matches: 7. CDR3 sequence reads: CASSFSRTGIEKLFF. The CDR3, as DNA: TGTGCCAGCAGTTTTTCGCGGACAGGGATTGAAAAACTGTTTTTT.

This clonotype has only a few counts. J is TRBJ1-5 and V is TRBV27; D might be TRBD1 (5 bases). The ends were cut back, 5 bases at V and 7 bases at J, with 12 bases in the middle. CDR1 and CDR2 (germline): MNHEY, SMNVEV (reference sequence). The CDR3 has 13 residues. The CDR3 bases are TGTGCCAGCAGTGCCGATAGGGGCCAGCCCCAGCATTTT. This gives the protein CASSADRGQPQHF.

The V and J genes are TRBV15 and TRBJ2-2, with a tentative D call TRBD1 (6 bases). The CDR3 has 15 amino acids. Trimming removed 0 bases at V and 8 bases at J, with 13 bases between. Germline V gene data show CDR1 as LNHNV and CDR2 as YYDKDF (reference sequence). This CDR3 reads CATSRDRGPAGELFF. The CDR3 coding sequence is TGTGCCACCAGCAGAGACAGGGGCCCGGCGGGGGAGCTGTTTTTT.

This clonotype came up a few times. The CDR3 DNA sequence: TGTGCCAGCAGCTTGGGCGGGAGCCCCTACGAGCAGTACTTC. Protein product: CASSLGGSPYEQYF. The chain uses TRBV5-6 and TRBJ2-7; 7 bases align to TRBD2. J lost 2 bases, V lost 0 bases, and 2 bases had no gene match. Germline CDR1 is SGHDT and CDR2 is YYEEEE. This CDR3 has 14 residues.

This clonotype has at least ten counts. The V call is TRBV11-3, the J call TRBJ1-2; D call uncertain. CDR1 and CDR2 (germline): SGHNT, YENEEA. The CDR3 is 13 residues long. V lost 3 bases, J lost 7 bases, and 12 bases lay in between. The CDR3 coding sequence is TGTGCCAGCAGCTTCGGCCGGGGTGGTGGCTACACCTTC. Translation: CASSFGRGGGYTF.

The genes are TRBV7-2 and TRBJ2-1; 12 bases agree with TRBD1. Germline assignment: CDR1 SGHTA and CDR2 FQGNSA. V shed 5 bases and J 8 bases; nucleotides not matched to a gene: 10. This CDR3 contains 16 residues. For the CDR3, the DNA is TGTGCCAGCAGCCGGAGGGGGGACAGGGGGCGCGATGAGCAGTTCTTC. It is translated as CASSRRGDRGRDEQFF.

The CDR3: CASSSKGGEAFF. The CDR3 DNA reads TGTGCCAGCAGTAGCAAGGGGGGTGAAGCTTTCTTT. The chain carries TRBV7-9 and TRBJ1-1, with a possible D match to TRBD1 (6 bases). Germline CDR1 reads SEHNR; CDR2 reads FQNEAQ (reference sequence). This CDR3 spans 12 amino acids. V lost 6 bases and J 7 bases, leaving 12 bases between the germline ends.

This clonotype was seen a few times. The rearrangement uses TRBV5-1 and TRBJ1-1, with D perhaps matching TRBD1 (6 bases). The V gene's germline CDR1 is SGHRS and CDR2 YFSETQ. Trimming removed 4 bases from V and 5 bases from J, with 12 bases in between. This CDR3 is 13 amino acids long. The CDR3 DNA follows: TGCGCCAGCAGCCGGGTACAGGGTACTGAAGCTTTCTTT. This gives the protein CASSRVQGTEAFF.

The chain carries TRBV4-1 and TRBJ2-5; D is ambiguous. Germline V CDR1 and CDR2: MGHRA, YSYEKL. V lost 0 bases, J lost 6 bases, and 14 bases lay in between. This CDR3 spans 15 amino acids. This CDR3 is CASSQDYTTLKTQYF. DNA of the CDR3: TGCGCCAGCAGCCAAGATTATACTACACTAAAGACCCAGTACTTC.

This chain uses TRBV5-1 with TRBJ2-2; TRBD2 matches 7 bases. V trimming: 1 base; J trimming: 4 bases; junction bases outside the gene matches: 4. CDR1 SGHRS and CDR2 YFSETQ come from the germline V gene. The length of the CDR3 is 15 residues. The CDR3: CASSLREGSTGELFF. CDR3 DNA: TGCGCCAGCAGCTTGAGGGAGGGGAGCACCGGGGAGCTGTTTTTT.

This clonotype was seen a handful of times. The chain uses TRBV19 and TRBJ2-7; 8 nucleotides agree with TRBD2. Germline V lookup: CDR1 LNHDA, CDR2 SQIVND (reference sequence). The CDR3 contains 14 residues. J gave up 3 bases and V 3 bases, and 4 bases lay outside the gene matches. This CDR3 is CASSISGNFYEQYF. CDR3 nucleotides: TGTGCCAGTAGTATTAGCGGGAACTTCTACGAGCAGTACTTC.

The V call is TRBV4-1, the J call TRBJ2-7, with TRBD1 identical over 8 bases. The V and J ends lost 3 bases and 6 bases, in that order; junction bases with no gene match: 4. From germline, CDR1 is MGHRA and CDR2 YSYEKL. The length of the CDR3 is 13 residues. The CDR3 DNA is TGCGCCAGCAGCCAGGGACAGGTTTCCGAGCAGTACTTC. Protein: CASSQGQVSEQYF.